The TCR beta chain under discussion was sequenced for a study of sequential checkpoint blockade in melanoma. Here immunoSEQ multiplex PCR was the method, and the copy in TCRdb shows in-frame clones only, minus some. The sample lists 1,400 or so clones; approximately 20% were seen once. The treatment denotes: randomized to nivolumab then ipilimumab (arm A) or the reverse (arm B). Per germline, CDR1 MGHRA and CDR2 YSYEKL. The CDR3 is 13 amino acids. V was clipped by 3 bases and J by 6 bases, with 11 bases between them. The clonotype was recovered from a human donor with melanoma. Sample: tumor tissue (inferred from file names), taken from a patient given nivolumab and ipilimumab in sequence. The chain recombines TRBV4-1 with TRBJ1-2; D is possibly TRBD1 (6 bases). The CDR3 DNA sequence: TGCGCCAGCAGCCAGTCACAGGGTAATGGCTACACCTTC. Translated: CASSQSQGNGYTF.